This T cell receptor beta chain was recorded in a study of metastatic and nonmetastatic thyroid tumors. Nobody among the patients had been given any treatment before thyroid surgery. As processed by the authors: What underpinned the distant-metastasis classifier for papillary thyroid cancer was the set of CDR3 differences across clinicopathological groups. TCRdb reanalyzed the PCR reads with MiXCR. TCRdb's processing, not the authors', yielded these V and J calls. The sample has some 28,000 clones, approximately 16% seen once. The V gene's germline CDR1 is LGHNA and CDR2 YNFKEQ. The CDR3 has 15 residues. V shed 3 bases, J shed 10 bases, and the junction held 4 bases outside the gene matches. This clone was detected ten times or more. No antigen is known for it. The sample has other DNA sequences that encode this CDR3 too. Broader study findings: Relative to benign nodules, malignant thyroid tumors were reportedly characterized by significantly elevated TCR beta diversity in blood and tumor.

The V call is TRBV4-2, the J call TRBJ2-1, with TRBD2 matching over 15 bases. The receptor was derived from a female donor with papillary thyroid cancer or a benign thyroid nodule (not recorded which). Some clones in this sample may be carry-over from other donors' samples. The sequenced sample consisted of blood. Here the CDR3 reads CASSQGLAGGGEQFF. The CDR3 nucleotides read TGTGCCAGCAGCCAGGGACTAGCGGGAGGAGGAGAGCAGTTCTTC.